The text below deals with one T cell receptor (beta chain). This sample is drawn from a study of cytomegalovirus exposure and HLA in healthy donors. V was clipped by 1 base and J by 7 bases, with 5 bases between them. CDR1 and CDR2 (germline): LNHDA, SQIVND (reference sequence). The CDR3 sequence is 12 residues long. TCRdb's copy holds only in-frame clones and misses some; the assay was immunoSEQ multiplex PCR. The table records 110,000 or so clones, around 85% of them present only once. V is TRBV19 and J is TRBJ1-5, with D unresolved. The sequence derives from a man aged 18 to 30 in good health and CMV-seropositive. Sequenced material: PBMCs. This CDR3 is CASSIGLQPQHF. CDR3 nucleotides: TGTGCCAGTAGTATAGGACTACAGCCCCAGCATTTT.